Included here is one T cell receptor (beta chain) sequence, with context. Its target antigen remains unknown. It has no much larger one-base neighbor in the sample; base qualities were not kept. Unmatched junction bases come to 2, with V trimmed by 0 bases and J by 0 bases. The CDR3 holds 16 amino acids from the cysteine to the phenylalanine. The CDR3 DNA has 48 bases and is translated from base 1. The germline V gene gives CDR1 as SGHTS and CDR2 as YDEGEE. The source of the sample is a study of T cell responses to AZD1222 COVID-19 vaccine (dated by TCRdb to 2020 to 2023). With regard to the full study: AZD1222 recipients with second doses at about 4 weeks or about 12 weeks were pooled, because spike-specific TCR depth and breadth did not differ between schedules. TCR sequencing was performed for 230 to 250 trial participants, of whom around 200 were given two doses of AZD1222 and some 25 were given two doses of MenACWY control vaccine. Trial participants were enrolled by age into 18-55, 56-69 and 70-plus year subgroups, with approximately 150, 28 and 58 TCR-sequenced participants respectively.

The CDR3 regions of human TCRbeta chains were analyzed by immunosequencing. As for how the authors treated the data: TCRs in the repertoires were compared against a reference library of SARS-CoV-2-specific TCRs that had been generated with the MIRA antigen-specificity platform. Breadth was defined as the fraction of unique TCRs that were SARS-CoV-2-associated. Depth was defined as the fraction of total T cells that were SARS-CoV-2-associated. Using the MIRA data, every spike-specific TCR was mapped to the spike region that the TCR reacted to and assigned to either a CD4 or a CD8 class. Log10-transformed breadth and depth values were compared by one-way ANOVA with Sidak's multiple comparisons tests. Held by TCRdb, this immuneACCESS table contains in-frame sequences only and omits some clones. Under half of the omission traces to an unresolved V gene where checked; the cause of the rest is unknown. V and J calls and clone size are copied from that table; D and trimming were computed from the DNA. This sample has under 70,000 clones in its table, and over 70% of those were observed once. The ten largest clones add up to roughly 15% of the sample.

The investigation overall reported the following: After two AZD1222 doses, both the breadth and the depth of spike-specific TCRs were significantly higher than at day 0 and than in MenACWY recipients. Participants were mostly white British and included more females than males, and it was suggested by the authors that clonal diversity may have been underestimated. Only a handful of AZD1222 recipients were SARS-CoV-2 seropositive at baseline, limiting conclusions about previously exposed vaccinees. No day 14 peak-response samples were available, so repertoires were characterized only after the peak T cell response. Epitopes outside the regions mutated in the B.1.351 and B.1.1.7 variants were reportedly recognized by nearly half of the unique spike-specific TCRs. CD4 TCRs associated with the vaccine covered the entire spike protein, and the dominant responses were in regions 160-218 and 743-854. In the small 56-69-year group, the increase in depth fell short of significance, most likely because of low power.

The intended sense of this specimen's time point label: baseline before first vaccination. The vaccinee samples were drawn from two UK trials, COV001 and COV002, one of which was a single-blind randomized controlled phase 2/3 trial testing AZD1222 (ChAdOx1 nCoV-19) in healthy adults. Trial participant PBMC samples were collected at day 0 and day 28 after the second dose for TCRbeta chain sequencing. This TCR derives from an adult in good health. Specimen: peripheral blood, collected on day 0 of AZD1222 vaccination. The V gene is TRBV5-8 and the J gene is TRBJ2-1; 8 junctional bases match TRBD2. The CDR3 protein is CASSLGLAGSYNEQFF. The DNA reads TGTGCCAGCAGCTTGGGTCTAGCGGGCTCCTACAATGAGCAGTTCTTC.